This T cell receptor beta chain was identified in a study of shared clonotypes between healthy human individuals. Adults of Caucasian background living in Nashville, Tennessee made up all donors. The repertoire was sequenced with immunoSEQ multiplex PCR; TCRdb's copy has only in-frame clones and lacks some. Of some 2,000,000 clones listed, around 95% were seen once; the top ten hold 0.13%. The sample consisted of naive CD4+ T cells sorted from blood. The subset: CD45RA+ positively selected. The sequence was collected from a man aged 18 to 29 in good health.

The CDR3 region is CASSASGTGTNSPLHF. The DNA of the CDR3 is TGTGCCAGCAGCGCCTCCGGGACAGGGACCAATTCACCCCTCCACTTT. The V gene is TRBV9, the J gene TRBJ1-6; TRBD1 matches at 9 bases. Germline V gives CDR1 SGDLS, CDR2 YYNGEE. Trimming removed 3 bases from V and 7 bases from J; junction bases left unmatched: 8. This CDR3 has 16 residues.